These T cell receptor beta chains were read from a single sample in a study of cytomegalovirus exposure and HLA in healthy donors. The table came from immunoSEQ multiplex PCR; TCRdb's copy has only in-frame clones and leaves some out. The repertoire holds 180,000 or so clones, roughly 79% seen once, with about 1.9% in the top ten. The specimen was PBMCs. The receptors come from a woman aged 25 to 45 in good health and CMV-seropositive. Each CDR3 is given with its conserved first and last residue. Fields, in order: V gene, D gene, clone size, J gene, CDR3 protein, CDR3 DNA. The D gene is left open where the match is weak. Clone sizes are given selectively: once, few, many, or a class where the clone is expanded.

v_gene: TRBV12-5; d_gene: TRBD1; abundance: -; j_gene: TRBJ2-2; CDR3aa: CASGNGTGNTGELFF; CDR3nt: TGTGCTAGTGGCAATGGGACAGGGAACACCGGGGAGCTGTTTTTT
v_gene: TRBV4-1; d_gene: -; abundance: -; j_gene: TRBJ1-2; CDR3aa: CASSQDPARGAYYGYTF; CDR3nt: TGCGCCAGCAGCCAAGATCCAGCTCGGGGGGCTTACTATGGCTACACCTTC
v_gene: TRBV9; d_gene: -; abundance: -; j_gene: TRBJ1-6; CDR3aa: CASSPQGHPSPLHF; CDR3nt: TGTGCCAGCAGCCCACAAGGACATCCTTCACCCCTCCACTTT
v_gene: TRBV5-1; d_gene: -; abundance: -; j_gene: TRBJ1-2; CDR3aa: CASSTTNRAPYGYTF; CDR3nt: TGCGCCAGCAGCACGACCAACAGGGCCCCCTATGGCTACACCTTC
v_gene: TRBV5-6; d_gene: TRBD1; abundance: -; j_gene: TRBJ1-1; CDR3aa: CASSLGQGARVGYEAFF; CDR3nt: TGTGCCAGCAGCTTGGGACAGGGGGCGCGGGTTGGATATGAAGCTTTCTTT
v_gene: TRBV11-2; d_gene: TRBD1; abundance: -; j_gene: TRBJ1-5; CDR3aa: CASSLGDRGSQPQHF; CDR3nt: TGTGCCAGCAGCTTAGGGGACAGGGGGAGTCAGCCCCAGCATTTT
v_gene: TRBV5-1; d_gene: -; abundance: -; j_gene: TRBJ2-5; CDR3aa: CASSLAPAQETQYF; CDR3nt: TGCGCCAGCAGCTTGGCTCCCGCGCAAGAGACCCAGTACTTC
v_gene: TRBV7-8; d_gene: -; abundance: -; j_gene: TRBJ2-2; CDR3aa: CASSPNRVRSTGELFF; CDR3nt: TGTGCCAGCAGCCCTAACAGGGTCAGGAGCACCGGGGAGCTGTTTTTT
v_gene: TRBV7-2; d_gene: TRBD2; abundance: once; j_gene: TRBJ2-7; CDR3aa: CASSLGLAGGYEQYF; CDR3nt: TGTGCCAGCAGCTTAGGACTAGCGGGAGGGTACGAGCAGTACTTC
v_gene: TRBV6-6; d_gene: -; abundance: -; j_gene: TRBJ1-1; CDR3aa: CASSPDSDREAFF; CDR3nt: TGTGCCAGCAGCCCGGACAGCGATCGTGAAGCTTTCTTT
v_gene: TRBV6-5; d_gene: -; abundance: -; j_gene: TRBJ1-1; CDR3aa: CASSYRLSGAIAFF; CDR3nt: TGTGCCAGCAGTTACCGCCTCTCTGGGGCAATTGCTTTCTTT
v_gene: TRBV19; d_gene: TRBD1; abundance: -; j_gene: TRBJ2-7; CDR3aa: CASSIAQGAWEQYF; CDR3nt: TGTGCCAGTAGTATAGCACAGGGGGCTTGGGAGCAGTACTTC
v_gene: TRBV30; d_gene: TRBD1; abundance: -; j_gene: TRBJ2-7; CDR3aa: CAWRVLGQGNYEQYF; CDR3nt: TGTGCCTGGAGAGTTTTAGGACAGGGCAACTACGAGCAGTACTTC
v_gene: TRBV29-1; d_gene: -; abundance: -; j_gene: TRBJ2-3; CDR3aa: CGGLTDTQYF; CDR3nt: TGCGGGGGCTTGACAGATACGCAGTATTTT
v_gene: TRBV11-2; d_gene: -; abundance: -; j_gene: TRBJ2-3; CDR3aa: CASSQKYTDTQYF; CDR3nt: TGTGCCAGCAGCCAGAAGTACACAGATACGCAGTATTTT
v_gene: TRBV10-1; d_gene: TRBD2; abundance: -; j_gene: TRBJ2-1; CDR3aa: CASSEWVGSGGSNEQFF; CDR3nt: TGCGCCAGCAGTGAGTGGGTTGGGAGCGGGGGAAGCAATGAGCAGTTCTTC
v_gene: TRBV4-3; d_gene: TRBD1; abundance: few; j_gene: TRBJ2-1; CDR3aa: CASSLPGKGALFF; CDR3nt: TGCGCCAGCAGCCTCCCGGGGAAGGGGGCCCTGTTCTTC
v_gene: TRBV2; d_gene: TRBD1; abundance: -; j_gene: TRBJ2-7; CDR3aa: CASRKERGTGYEQYF; CDR3nt: TGTGCCAGCAGGAAGGAGAGGGGGACAGGTTACGAGCAGTACTTC
v_gene: TRBV7-2; d_gene: TRBD1; abundance: -; j_gene: TRBJ1-1; CDR3aa: CASSSQTGTEAFF; CDR3nt: TGTGCCAGCAGCTCGCAGACAGGGACTGAAGCTTTCTTT
v_gene: TRBV7-7; d_gene: -; abundance: -; j_gene: TRBJ1-1; CDR3aa: CASSPLRNTEAFF; CDR3nt: TGTGCCAGCAGCCCTTTGAGGAACACTGAAGCTTTCTTT
v_gene: TRBV6-6; d_gene: -; abundance: -; j_gene: TRBJ2-1; CDR3aa: CASSMDSRITGNEQFF; CDR3nt: TGTGCCAGCAGCATGGACTCCCGAATTACCGGCAATGAGCAGTTCTTC
v_gene: TRBV6-4; d_gene: TRBD2; abundance: -; j_gene: TRBJ2-1; CDR3aa: CASSLAGGYNEQFF; CDR3nt: TGTGCCAGCAGTCTAGCGGGGGGATACAATGAGCAGTTCTTC
v_gene: TRBV7-9; d_gene: -; abundance: -; j_gene: TRBJ1-1; CDR3aa: CASGLTALVRNTEAFF; CDR3nt: TGTGCCAGCGGTTTGACAGCCCTTGTCAGGAACACTGAAGCTTTCTTT
v_gene: TRBV5-4; d_gene: TRBD2; abundance: -; j_gene: TRBJ2-5; CDR3aa: CASSFGSGGARETQYF; CDR3nt: TGTGCCAGCAGCTTCGGTAGCGGGGGGGCGCGAGAGACCCAGTACTTC
v_gene: TRBV18; d_gene: TRBD1; abundance: -; j_gene: TRBJ2-1; CDR3aa: CASSHNVAQTGAYNEQFF; CDR3nt: TGTGCCAGCTCACACAACGTGGCTCAGACAGGGGCCTACAATGAGCAGTTCTTC
v_gene: TRBV30; d_gene: TRBD2; abundance: -; j_gene: TRBJ2-3; CDR3aa: CAYIRGGQGDTQYF; CDR3nt: TGTGCCTACATACGGGGGGGCCAAGGAGATACGCAGTATTTT
v_gene: TRBV7-2; d_gene: -; abundance: -; j_gene: TRBJ2-5; CDR3aa: CASSAGRGETQYF; CDR3nt: TGTGCCAGCAGCGCAGGACGGGGTGAGACCCAGTACTTC
v_gene: TRBV27; d_gene: -; abundance: -; j_gene: TRBJ2-7; CDR3aa: CASSQDRRGHSYEQYF; CDR3nt: TGTGCCAGCAGTCAAGATAGGAGGGGGCACTCCTACGAGCAGTACTTC
v_gene: TRBV7-2; d_gene: TRBD1; abundance: -; j_gene: TRBJ1-6; CDR3aa: CASSYRQGAPLHF; CDR3nt: TGTGCCAGCAGCTACCGACAGGGGGCACCCCTCCACTTT
v_gene: TRBV5-1; d_gene: -; abundance: -; j_gene: TRBJ2-2; CDR3aa: CASSLAEVAGELFF; CDR3nt: TGCGCCAGCAGCTTGGCCGAGGTGGCCGGGGAGCTGTTTTTT
v_gene: TRBV7-8; d_gene: -; abundance: -; j_gene: TRBJ2-2; CDR3aa: CASSTEETDTGELFF; CDR3nt: TGTGCCAGCAGCACAGAGGAGACAGACACCGGGGAGCTGTTTTTT
v_gene: TRBV7-6; d_gene: -; abundance: -; j_gene: TRBJ1-5; CDR3aa: CASSLSVGGSQPQHF; CDR3nt: TGTGCCAGCAGCTTATCGGTTGGGGGCTCCCAGCCCCAGCATTTT
v_gene: TRBV29-1; d_gene: -; abundance: once; j_gene: TRBJ2-5; CDR3aa: CSVVWAEETQYF; CDR3nt: TGCAGCGTTGTCTGGGCAGAAGAGACCCAGTACTTC
v_gene: TRBV7-9; d_gene: TRBD2; abundance: -; j_gene: TRBJ2-7; CDR3aa: CASSLYPGGTDEQYF; CDR3nt: TGTGCCAGCAGCTTATACCCGGGAGGGACTGACGAGCAGTACTTC
v_gene: TRBV13; d_gene: TRBD2; abundance: -; j_gene: TRBJ2-3; CDR3aa: CASSLRLRDWTSDTDTQYF; CDR3nt: TGTGCCAGCAGCTTACGCCTTCGGGACTGGACTAGTGACACAGATACGCAGTATTTT
v_gene: TRBV7-9; d_gene: TRBD2; abundance: -; j_gene: TRBJ2-3; CDR3aa: CASNNWRGNTDTQYF; CDR3nt: TGTGCCAGCAACAACTGGCGGGGGAACACAGATACGCAGTATTTT
v_gene: TRBV6-5; d_gene: -; abundance: -; j_gene: TRBJ1-2; CDR3aa: CASSYSAIEYGYGYTF; CDR3nt: TGTGCCAGCAGTTACTCTGCGATTGAATACGGTTATGGCTACACCTTC
v_gene: TRBV19; d_gene: TRBD2; abundance: -; j_gene: TRBJ2-1; CDR3aa: CASSVAGGDEQFF; CDR3nt: TGTGCCAGTAGTGTAGCGGGGGGCGATGAGCAGTTCTTC
v_gene: TRBV28; d_gene: -; abundance: -; j_gene: TRBJ2-2; CDR3aa: CASSLGQGWTGELFF; CDR3nt: TGTGCCAGCAGTTTAGGGCAGGGTTGGACCGGGGAGCTGTTTTTT
v_gene: TRBV7-9; d_gene: TRBD1; abundance: few; j_gene: TRBJ2-7; CDR3aa: CASSERDSRAYEQYF; CDR3nt: TGTGCCAGCAGCGAACGGGACAGCCGGGCCTACGAGCAGTACTTC
v_gene: TRBV6-5; d_gene: -; abundance: few; j_gene: TRBJ1-5; CDR3aa: CASSSQGNQPQHF; CDR3nt: TGTGCCAGCAGTTCGCAGGGGAATCAGCCCCAGCATTTT
v_gene: TRBV5-3; d_gene: -; abundance: -; j_gene: TRBJ1-5; CDR3aa: CARNDEYRDGQPQHF; CDR3nt: TGTGCCAGAAATGACGAATACAGGGACGGTCAGCCCCAGCATTTT
v_gene: TRBV5-1; d_gene: -; abundance: -; j_gene: TRBJ2-7; CDR3aa: CASSPTDSYEQYF; CDR3nt: TGCGCCAGCAGTCCGACTGACTCCTACGAGCAGTACTTC
v_gene: TRBV5-1; d_gene: TRBD1; abundance: -; j_gene: TRBJ2-5; CDR3aa: CASSKTGGAVTQYF; CDR3nt: TGCGCCAGCTCTAAAACAGGGGGCGCAGTGACCCAGTACTTC
v_gene: TRBV19; d_gene: -; abundance: once; j_gene: TRBJ1-2; CDR3aa: CASSILLLYGYTF; CDR3nt: TGTGCCAGTAGTATCCTACTTCTCTATGGCTACACCTTC
v_gene: TRBV20-1; d_gene: -; abundance: -; j_gene: TRBJ1-2; CDR3aa: CSASKGDGCTF; CDR3nt: TGCAGTGCTAGTAAAGGGGATGGCTGCACCTTC